One and the same sample provided the 20 T cell receptor beta chains below, sequenced in a study of T cell responses to AZD1222 COVID-19 vaccine. Here immunoSEQ multiplex PCR was the method, and the copy in TCRdb shows in-frame clones only, minus some. This table holds 100,000 or so clones, around 87% found once. The source was peripheral blood, collected 28 days after the second AZD1222 dose. These receptor sequences come from an adult who received the AZD1222 COVID-19 vaccine.

This chain joins TRBV9 and TRBJ2-2, with a possible D match to TRBD1 (5 bases). Looked up from germline, CDR1 is SGDLS and CDR2 is YYNGEE. CDR3 length equals 16 residues. Trimming took 7 bases from V and 1 from J, leaving 17 bases between them. The CDR3 coding sequence is TGTGCCAGCCCTGTAGCCCAGCAGGGGAACACCGGGGAGCTGTTTTTT. It encodes CASPVAQQGNTGELFF.

The rearrangement joins TRBV28 to TRBJ1-4, with TRBD1 matching 9 bases. Per germline, CDR1 MDHEN and CDR2 SYDVKM. This CDR3 is built from 15 residues. V was clipped by 4 bases and J by 6 bases; unmatched bases: 6. The CDR3 DNA reads TGTGCCAGCAGTTCCCCCGGGACAGGGTATGAAAAACTGTTTTTT. Translated: CASSSPGTGYEKLFF. Using reference TRBV28 and TRBJ1-4 for the parts outside the CDR3, the full variable domain is DVKVTQSSRYLVKRTGEKVFLECVQDMDHENMFWYRQDPGLGLRLIYFSYDVKMKEKGDIPEGYSVSREKKERFSLILESASTNQTSMYLCASSSPGTGYEKLFFGSGTQLSVL.

This clone appeared a single time. The rearrangement uses TRBV10-1 and TRBJ1-1; maybe TRBD1 (5 bases). The CDR3 has 19 residues. Germline CDR1 and CDR2: WNHNN and SYGVQD (reference sequence). With 2 bases removed from V and 1 base from J, the gap between germline ends came to 23 bases. DNA of the CDR3: TGCGCCAGCAGTGAGCCAAGTAGGGACCGCGGAAGGGGGAACACTGAAGCTTTCTTT. Translating gives CASSEPSRDRGRGNTEAFF.

The genes are TRBV5-1 and TRBJ1-2, with D uncertain. CDR3 length: 16 residues. V lost 4 bases and J lost 8, with 24 bases in between. Germline V gene data show CDR1 as SGHRS and CDR2 as YFSETQ. CDR3 coding DNA: TGCGCCAGCAGCCACGACGGCCTGGACGGGCGTGAAGGCTACACCTTC. Amino acid sequence: CASSHDGLDGREGYTF.

The chain recombines TRBV19 with TRBJ1-2, with D possibly being TRBD1 (6 bases). Trimming cost V 4 bases and J 7 bases, with 13 bases left between them. The CDR3 sequence is 13 residues long. CDR1 and CDR2 from the germline V gene are LNHDA and SQIVND (reference sequence). The CDR3 loop is CASSREQGSGYTF. The CDR3 coding sequence is TGTGCCAGTAGTAGGGAACAGGGAAGTGGCTACACCTTC.

The chain recombines TRBV5-1 with TRBJ1-2; 9 bases fit TRBD1. The CDR3 spans 14 residues. V was pared by 3 bases and J by 1 base, with 1 base of the junction left unmatched. CDR1 is SGHRS and CDR2 is YFSETQ in the germline V gene. The CDR3 DNA reads TGCGCCAGCAGCTCGACAGGGGGTAACTATGGCTACACCTTC. Residues: CASSSTGGNYGYTF. The entire variable domain, with the rest obtained from reference TRBV5-1 and TRBJ1-2, is as follows: KAGVTQTPRYLIKTRGQQVTLSCSPISGHRSVSWYQQTPGQGLQFLFEYFSETQRNKGNFPGRFSGRQFSNSRSEMNVSTLELGDSALYLCASSSTGGNYGYTFGSGTRLTVV.

This clone was detected only a few times. The chain joins TRBV19 to TRBJ2-1; tentative D call: TRBD1 (7 bases). Trimming took 1 base from V and 9 from J, leaving 10 bases between them. CDR3 length equals 13 residues. Germline lookup yields CDR1 LNHDA and CDR2 SQIVND (reference sequence). CDR3 sequence (DNA): TGTGCCAGTAGTATAGTCCAGGGGGGTGAGCAGTTCTTC. Translating it yields CASSIVQGGEQFF.

The J gene is TRBJ1-1, the V gene TRBV7-2; D is undetermined. CDR3 size: 14 residues. The germline V gene encodes CDR1 SGHTA and CDR2 FQGNSA. Trimming pared 1 base from V and 2 bases from J, leaving 8 bases between. The DNA for the CDR3 is TGTGCCAGCAGCTTAGACGCGGTTAACACTGAAGCTTTCTTT. Translating it yields CASSLDAVNTEAFF.

V is TRBV5-1 and J is TRBJ2-7, with 7 bases lining up with TRBD1. Germline assignment: CDR1 SGHRS and CDR2 YFSETQ. The CDR3 runs 13 residues. With V trimmed by 5 bases and J by 2 bases, 4 bases remained unmatched. In nucleotides, the CDR3 is TGCGCCAGCAGGGAGACAGGGACCTACGAGCAGTACTTC. Translation gives CASRETGTYEQYF. Filled out from reference TRBV5-1 and TRBJ2-7, the complete variable domain reads KAGVTQTPRYLIKTRGQQVTLSCSPISGHRSVSWYQQTPGQGLQFLFEYFSETQRNKGNFPGRFSGRQFSNSRSEMNVSTLELGDSALYLCASRETGTYEQYFGPGTRLTVT.

This chain connects TRBV19 to TRBJ1-6; 7 nucleotides match TRBD1. J was trimmed by 10 bases and V by 3 bases; bases with no gene match: 6. The germline gives CDR1 LNHDA, CDR2 SQIVND (reference sequence). The CDR3 extends over 14 amino acids. The DNA of the CDR3 is TGTGCCAGTAGTATCTTAGGACAGGACTCACCCCTCCACTTT. Protein sequence: CASSILGQDSPLHF.

This rearrangement joins TRBV27 to TRBJ2-4; D call uncertain. The V gene lost 5 bases and the J gene lost 6 bases, with 5 bases spanning the gap. Germline CDR1 is MNHEY and CDR2 is SMNVEV (reference sequence). The CDR3 runs 11 residues. The CDR3 loop is CASSPGNIQYF. In DNA, the CDR3 is TGTGCCAGCAGTCCCGGAAACATTCAGTACTTC.

The chain recombines TRBV7-2 with TRBJ1-6; D not resolved. Germline CDR1 reads SGHTA; CDR2 reads FQGNSA. Trimming cost V 2 bases and J 0 bases, with 11 bases left between them. The CDR3 is 17 residues long. CDR3 sequence: CASSLPPGSSYNSPLHF. The CDR3 nucleotides read TGTGCCAGCAGCTTACCCCCCGGGAGCTCCTATAATTCACCCCTCCACTTT.

The chain joins TRBV30 to TRBJ1-2, with a possible D match to TRBD1 (6 bases). The CDR3 is 13 amino acids. The V gene's germline CDR1 is GTSNPN and CDR2 SVGIG (reference sequence). Trimming cost V 1 base and J 5 bases, with 11 bases left between them. CDR3 sequence: CAWSARTVYGYTF. Here the CDR3 DNA reads TGTGCCTGGAGTGCTCGGACAGTTTATGGCTACACCTTC.

This clone came up a few times. The chain combines TRBV7-6 with TRBJ2-1; 9 bases agree with TRBD2. Germline loops: CDR1 SGHVS, CDR2 FNYEAQ. V was clipped by 5 bases and J by 4 bases; unmatched bases: 3. The CDR3 is made up of 14 amino acids. The CDR3 here is CASSPSGAYNEQFF. DNA for the CDR3: TGTGCCAGCAGCCCTAGCGGGGCTTACAATGAGCAGTTCTTC.

This clone is a singleton in its sample. The chain combines TRBV27 with TRBJ1-2; D gene unclear. The CDR3 has 12 residues. Germline V CDR1 and CDR2: MNHEY, SMNVEV (reference sequence). V was shortened by 3 bases and J by 7 bases, with 9 bases between the two germline ends. The CDR3, as DNA: TGTGCCAGCAGTTTTTCTGGGGTTGGCTACACCTTC. This sequence encodes CASSFSGVGYTF.

The chain has TRBV4-3 and TRBJ2-4; tentatively, D is TRBD1 or TRBD2 (5 bases each). Germline V gene data show CDR1 as LGHNA and CDR2 as YSLEER. The CDR3 has 12 amino acids. Trimming removed 2 bases from V and 10 bases from J, with 9 bases in between. The CDR3 sequence is CASSQSWGIQYF. DNA for the CDR3: TGCGCCAGCAGCCAATCTTGGGGGATTCAGTACTTC.

The chain links TRBV7-2 to TRBJ1-4; the D gene is possibly TRBD1 (6 bases). The germline CDR1 and CDR2 sequences are SGHTA and FQGNSA. V gave up 5 bases and J gave up 0 bases, with 16 bases separating them. The CDR3 contains 17 residues. The CDR3 region is CASSATLRGATNEKLFF. DNA of the CDR3: TGTGCCAGCAGCGCAACCCTCAGGGGTGCAACTAATGAAAAACTGTTTTTT.

The chain employs TRBV4-1 and TRBJ1-1; D perhaps matches TRBD1 (6 bases). Trimming removed 4 bases from V and 1 base from J, with 19 bases in between. The CDR3 totals 17 residues. Per the germline V gene, CDR1 is MGHRA and CDR2 is YSYEKL. The CDR3 nucleotides read TGCGCCAGCAGCCTCCTGGGGGGCATTAGAAGGAACACTGAAGCTTTCTTT. This sequence encodes CASSLLGGIRRNTEAFF.

A remark on this clone: Relative to the germline gene, one junction end is altered; a read error may explain this. The V gene is TRBV5-6, the J gene TRBJ2-5; possibly TRBD2 for D (7 bases). From germline, CDR1 is SGHDT and CDR2 YYEEEE. The CDR3 covers 15 residues. The DNA of the CDR3 is TGTGCCCGCAGCGAGGGGGGGGGACCAAGGGAGACCCAGTACTTC. Amino acid sequence: CARSEGGGPRETQYF.

The chain uses TRBV7-9 and TRBJ2-1; weak D call: TRBD2 (5 bases). The germline V gene encodes CDR1 SEHNR and CDR2 FQNEAQ (reference sequence). The CDR3 extends over 14 amino acids. Trimming shortened V by 4 bases and J by 6 bases, and 13 bases separated the two germline ends. The CDR3 sequence is CASSSDLATNEQFF. DNA of the CDR3: TGTGCCAGCAGCTCCGACTTAGCGACCAATGAGCAGTTCTTC.